This TCR beta chain was observed in a study of blood T cell repertoires in COVID-19. Study as a whole: The origin of the acute and convalescent COVID-19 samples was the United States, Italy and Spain. PBMCs, B-cell-depleted T cells, or T cells provided the cDNA or gDNA that made up the material.

This CDR3 is 14 amino acids long. In the original processing: By means of reference gene primer amplification, nucleated cell counts were estimated. Assay: immunoSEQ multiplex PCR; the TCRdb copy retains only in-frame clones and omits some. That table gives V, J and clone size, and the DNA gave D and trimming. The data hold about 46,000 clones, with 70% to 90% observed a single time. The receptor's source is a human donor in a cohort sampled during active COVID-19. The donor label of this sample is uncertain. The J gene is TRBJ2-7, the V gene TRBV21-1; the D call in the table, TRBD1, was not verified against the DNA. TRBV21-1 is noted as a pseudogene. The sequencing sample was made of peripheral blood. The CDR3 loop is CASSYLGQGYEQYF. The CDR3 DNA reads as TGTGCCAGCAGCTACCTGGGGCAGGGGTACGAGCAGTACTTC.